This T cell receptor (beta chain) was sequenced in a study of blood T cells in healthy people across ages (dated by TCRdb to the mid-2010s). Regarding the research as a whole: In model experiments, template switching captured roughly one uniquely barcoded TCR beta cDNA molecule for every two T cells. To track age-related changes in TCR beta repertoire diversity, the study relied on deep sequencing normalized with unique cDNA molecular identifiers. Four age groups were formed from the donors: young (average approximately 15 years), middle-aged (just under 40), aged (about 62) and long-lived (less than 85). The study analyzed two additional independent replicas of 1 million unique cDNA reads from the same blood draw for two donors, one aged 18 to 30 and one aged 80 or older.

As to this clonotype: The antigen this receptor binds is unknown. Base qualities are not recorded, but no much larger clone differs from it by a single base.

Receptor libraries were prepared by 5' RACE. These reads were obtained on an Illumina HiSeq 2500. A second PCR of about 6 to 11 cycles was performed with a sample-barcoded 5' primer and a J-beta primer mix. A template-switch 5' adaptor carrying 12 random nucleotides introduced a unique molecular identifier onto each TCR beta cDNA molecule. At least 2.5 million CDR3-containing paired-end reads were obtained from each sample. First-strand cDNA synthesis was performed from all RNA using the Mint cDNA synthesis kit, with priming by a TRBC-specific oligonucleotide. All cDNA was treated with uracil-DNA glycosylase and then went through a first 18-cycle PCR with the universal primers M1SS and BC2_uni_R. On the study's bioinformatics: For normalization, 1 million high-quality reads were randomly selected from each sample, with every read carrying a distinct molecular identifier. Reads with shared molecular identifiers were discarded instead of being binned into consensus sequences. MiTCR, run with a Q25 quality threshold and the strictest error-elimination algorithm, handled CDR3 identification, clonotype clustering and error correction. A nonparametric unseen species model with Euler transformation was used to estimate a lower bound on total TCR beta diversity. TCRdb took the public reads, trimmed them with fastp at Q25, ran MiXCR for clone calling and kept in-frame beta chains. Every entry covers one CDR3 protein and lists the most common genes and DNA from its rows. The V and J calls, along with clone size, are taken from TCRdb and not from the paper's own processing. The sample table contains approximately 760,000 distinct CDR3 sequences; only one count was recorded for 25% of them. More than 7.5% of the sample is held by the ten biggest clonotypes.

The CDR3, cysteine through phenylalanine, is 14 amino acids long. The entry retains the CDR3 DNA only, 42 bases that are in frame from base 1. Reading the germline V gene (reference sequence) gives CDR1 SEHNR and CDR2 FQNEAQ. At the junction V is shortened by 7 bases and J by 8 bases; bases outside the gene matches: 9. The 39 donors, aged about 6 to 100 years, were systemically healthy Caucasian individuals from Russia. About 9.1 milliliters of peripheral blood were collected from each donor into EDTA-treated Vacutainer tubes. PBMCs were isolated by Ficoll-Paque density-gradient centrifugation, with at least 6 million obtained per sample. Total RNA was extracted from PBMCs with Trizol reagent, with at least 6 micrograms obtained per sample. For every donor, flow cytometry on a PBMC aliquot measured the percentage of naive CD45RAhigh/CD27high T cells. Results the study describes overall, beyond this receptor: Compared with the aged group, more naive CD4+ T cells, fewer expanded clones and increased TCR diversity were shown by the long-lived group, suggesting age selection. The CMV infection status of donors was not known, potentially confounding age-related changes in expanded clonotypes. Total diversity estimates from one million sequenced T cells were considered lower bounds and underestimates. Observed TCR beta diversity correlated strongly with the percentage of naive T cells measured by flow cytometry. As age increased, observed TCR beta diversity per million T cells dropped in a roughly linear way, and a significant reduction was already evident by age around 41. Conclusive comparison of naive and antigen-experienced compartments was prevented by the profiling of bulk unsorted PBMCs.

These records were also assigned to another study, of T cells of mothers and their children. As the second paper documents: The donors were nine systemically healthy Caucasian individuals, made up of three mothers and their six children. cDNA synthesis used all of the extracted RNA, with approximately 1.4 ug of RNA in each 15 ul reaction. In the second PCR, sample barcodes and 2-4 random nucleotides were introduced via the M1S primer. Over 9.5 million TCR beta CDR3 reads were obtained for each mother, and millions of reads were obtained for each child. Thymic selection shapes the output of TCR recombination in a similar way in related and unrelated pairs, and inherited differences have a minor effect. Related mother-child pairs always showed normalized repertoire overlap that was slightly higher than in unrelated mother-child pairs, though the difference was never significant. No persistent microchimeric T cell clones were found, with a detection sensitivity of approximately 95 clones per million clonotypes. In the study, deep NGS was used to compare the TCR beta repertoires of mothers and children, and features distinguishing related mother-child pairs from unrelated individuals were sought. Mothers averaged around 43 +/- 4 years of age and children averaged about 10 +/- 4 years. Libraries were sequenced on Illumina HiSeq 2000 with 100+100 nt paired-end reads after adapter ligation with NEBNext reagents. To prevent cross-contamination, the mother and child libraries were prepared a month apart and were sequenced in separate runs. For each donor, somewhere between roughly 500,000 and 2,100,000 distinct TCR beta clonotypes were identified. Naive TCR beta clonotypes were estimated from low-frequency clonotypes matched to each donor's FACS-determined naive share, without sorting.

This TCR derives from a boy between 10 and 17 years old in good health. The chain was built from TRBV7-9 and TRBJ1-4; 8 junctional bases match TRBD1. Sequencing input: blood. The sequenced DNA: TGTGCCAGCAACCGGGGACAGGAGGAGGAAAAACTGTTTTTT. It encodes CASNRGQEEEKLFF.